This T cell receptor beta chain was found in a study of neurological immune-mediated disorders (dated by TCRdb to the late 2010s). Background for the entire study: Using UMI-based sequencing, the study compared peripheral blood TCR-beta repertoires from patients with HTLV-I-associated myelopathy (HAM/TSP), patients with multiple sclerosis, and healthy controls. The roughly 110 TCR-beta libraries covered PBMC samples along with longitudinal samples, technical triplicates, and paired sorted CD4+ and CD8+ T-cell subsets. The cohort included approximately 70 subjects: about 15 with HAM/TSP, around 34 with multiple sclerosis, and around 20 healthy controls. The research as a whole found: TCR clonal expansion was greatest in HAM/TSP patients and smallest in MS patients, who ranked below even healthy controls. No identical CDR3 amino acid sequences were found to be shared among expanded clones across subjects, suggesting that TCR-beta repertoires were private in all groups.

The healthy controls were volunteers from a blood bank in Maryland, USA. For the unsorted PBMC libraries, 2 million PBMCs were stored in RNAlater at -80 degrees C until RNA extraction and were used to generate the libraries. PBMCs were separated from peripheral blood using Ficoll-Hypaque density gradient centrifugation and then cryopreserved in liquid nitrogen. Per the germline V gene, SGHAT is the CDR1 and FQNNGV is the CDR2. The germline V and J ends show losses of 1 base and 2 bases respectively, and no gene match explains 1 base of the junction. From the cysteine up to the phenylalanine, the CDR3 has a length of 15 residues. Only CDR3 DNA remains: 45 bases, in frame from the first base. This clonotype was detected many times. Its antigen remains undetermined. Per-nucleotide qualities are absent, and no much larger clonotype sits a single base away. cDNA was synthesized by template-switch 5'RACE using a primer carrying a 10-nucleotide random unique molecular identifier by which each TCR transcript was tagged. Each sequencing run produced over 170 million TCR-beta sequences covering 15-18 subjects. The RNeasy kit was used for extraction of total RNA. The KAPA Real-time Library Amplification kit was used to amplify TCR-beta VDJ regions with primers for the TCR constant region and the 5'RACE anchor. A first PCR added sample indexes and Illumina adaptors, and a second PCR then raised library yield. After Ampure bead purification, the TCR product of roughly 650 bp was size-selected on a 2% E-gel SizeSelection system. Before pooling, libraries had their quality checked on a Bioanalyzer, their concentration measured with Qubit, and their quantity determined with the Kapa Library Quantification kit. Paired-end 2 x 150 bp sequencing of the libraries was performed on an Illumina HiSeq 2500. To increase sequence diversity, roughly 24-32% phiX was spiked into each library pool. As for how the authors treated the data: Quality-filtered reads were processed with the UMI-based MiGEC pipeline, which removed over 75% of raw TCR sequences during error correction. IMGT germline references were used for alignment of VDJ genes, and clonotypes were defined by a unique CDR3 amino acid sequence together with V-J genes. Clonal expansion, Shannon diversity and CDR3 relatedness (CalcPairwiseDistances, ClusterSamples) were evaluated with VDJtools, and phylogenetic trees were built with CLCbio workbench. Expanded clones were defined as having at least 8 unique UMIs, based on coefficient-of-variation modelling across technical triplicates. The public reads were reprocessed in TCRdb via fastp at Q25 and MiXCR, keeping in-frame beta chains. Entries that share a CDR3 protein sequence are merged under the most common genes and DNA. TCRdb, not the authors, supplied the V and J calls. Counted in this sample were fewer than 90,000 distinct CDR3 sequences; approximately 10% of them appeared once. The top ten clones comprise about 1.8% of the sample.

The sequencing input was PBMCs. The rearranged chain carries TRBV11-2 and TRBJ2-1; 8 bases in the middle match TRBD2. The receptor comes from a man in his forties or fifties in good health. The DNA is as follows: TGTGCCAGCAGCTTAGGCGGGGGGCCCTACAATGAGCAGTTCTTC. The translation is CASSLGGGPYNEQFF.